The next 5 T cell receptor beta chains were all read from a single sample in a study of long-term antiretroviral therapy in people with HIV. An immunoSEQ assay, version v3.0, was performed at survey level. Clones were read by immunoSEQ multiplex PCR, and TCRdb kept only the in-frame ones, dropping some. Of around 28,000 clones in the sample, less than 85% were seen once. This sample comprised unsorted PBMCs, obtained 2.3 years after starting antiretroviral therapy. Receptor source: a man between 40 and 49 years old with HIV.

This chain joins TRBV7-9 and TRBJ1-2, with TRBD1 matching over 7 bases. Germline CDR1 and CDR2: SEHNR and FQNEAQ (reference sequence). The CDR3 sequence is 16 residues long. V lost 3 bases to trimming and J lost 7 bases; unmatched junction nucleotides: 14. The CDR3 reads CASSFSMTGHFSGYTF. The DNA of the CDR3 is TGTGCCAGCAGCTTTTCCATGACAGGGCACTTTTCTGGCTACACCTTC.

This sequence joins TRBV7-9 and TRBJ1-1; 10 positions agree with TRBD1. The CDR3 covers 18 residues. CDR1 is SEHNR, CDR2 FQNEAQ, per germline (reference sequence). With V trimmed by 0 bases and J by 4 bases, 11 bases remained unmatched. DNA of the CDR3: TGTGCCAGCAGCTTAGCTGCGGGGACAGGGGAAGGCAGCACTGAAGCTTTCTTT. This encodes CASSLAAGTGEGSTEAFF.

This clone has just one count. The rearrangement links TRBV12-5 to TRBJ1-4; 9 bases map to TRBD1. The CDR3 runs to 19 residues. Per germline, CDR1 LGHNT and CDR2 FRNRAP. V was pared by 0 bases and J by 8 bases, with 16 bases of the junction left unmatched. The CDR3 loop is CASGLVWFERDRGNEKLFF. The CDR3 DNA sequence: TGTGCTAGTGGTTTGGTATGGTTTGAGAGAGACAGGGGGAACGAAAAACTGTTTTTT. Based on the CDR3 plus reference TRBV12-5 and TRBJ1-4, the full variable domain is DARVTQTPRHKVTEMGQEVTMRCQPILGHNTVFWYRQTMMQGLELLAYFRNRAPLDDSGMPKDRFSAEMPDATLATLKIQPSEPRDSAVYFCASGLVWFERDRGNEKLFFGSGTQLSVL.

The rearrangement uses TRBV30 and TRBJ2-5; TRBD1 matches at 7 bases. Germline-derived CDR1 and CDR2 are GTSNPN and SVGIG (reference sequence). CDR3 length: 12 amino acids. The V segment lost 8 bases and the J segment 2 bases; nucleotides outside the gene matches: 5. The CDR3 nucleotides read TGTGCCGGGGGACAGAAACAAGAGACCCAGTACTTC. It is translated as CAGGQKQETQYF.

The chain is built from TRBV5-6 and TRBJ2-2; unclear D gene. This CDR3 region has 12 residues. The V gene lost 4 bases and the J gene lost 8 bases, with 9 bases spanning the gap. Germline loops: CDR1 SGHDT, CDR2 YYEEEE. Here the CDR3 DNA reads TGTGCCAGCAGCATGGGGTCTGGGGAGCTGTTTTTT. Protein: CASSMGSGELFF. The entire variable domain, with the rest obtained from reference TRBV5-6 and TRBJ2-2, is as follows: DAGVTQSPTHLIKTRGQQVTLRCSPKSGHDTVSWYQQALGQGPQFIFQYYEEEERQRGNFPDRFSGHQFPNYSSELNVNALLLGDSALYLCASSMGSGELFFGEGSRLTVL.